This entry lists 11 T cell receptor beta chains sequenced from one sample in a study of intratumoral heterogeneity in liver cancer. Profiled with immunoSEQ multiplex PCR; TCRdb holds only in-frame clones, not every one. The repertoire has 20,000 or so clones, 73% of them found once; the top ten carry about 18%. The input for sequencing was tumor-adjacent normal tissue, taken before any cancer treatment. All receptors come from a woman in her 70s with hepatocellular carcinoma.

This clone was seen only once. The chain is built from TRBV4-1 and TRBJ1-5; D is uncertain. The length of the CDR3 is 14 residues. Germline V gives CDR1 MGHRA, CDR2 YSYEKL. V lost 5 bases, J lost 0 bases, and 8 bases lay in between. The CDR3: CASSSPYSNQPQHF. CDR3 sequence (DNA): TGCGCCAGCAGCTCGCCCTATAGCAATCAGCCCCAGCATTTT.

The V gene is TRBV24-1, the J gene TRBJ2-5; tentatively, D is TRBD2 (6 bases). The CDR3 is 17 residues long. Trimming removed 1 base at V and 4 bases at J, with 18 bases between. Germline V gene lookup returns CDR1 KGHDR and CDR2 SFDVKD. The CDR3 spells CATSDFWREGARETQYF. The CDR3 DNA follows: TGTGCCACCAGTGATTTCTGGCGGGAAGGGGCACGAGAGACCCAGTACTTC.

Here the CDR3 reads CATSDENWSDEQFF. CDR3 sequence (DNA): TGTGCCACCAGTGATGAGAACTGGTCGGATGAGCAGTTCTTC. J is TRBJ2-1 and V is TRBV24-1; D remains ambiguous. Trimming took 3 bases from V and 8 from J, leaving 13 bases between them. There are 14 residues in the CDR3. Germline CDR1 reads KGHDR; CDR2 reads SFDVKD.

This clone was recorded a few times. The rearrangement joins TRBV6-1 to TRBJ1-4; 7 nucleotides line up with TRBD1. The V and J ends lost 2 bases and 8 bases, in that order; junction bases with no gene match: 8. Germline lookup yields CDR1 MNHNS and CDR2 SASEGT. CDR3 length: 15 amino acids. DNA for the CDR3: TGTGCCAGCAGTGAACTGCAGGGGGTAGTGGAAAAACTGTTTTTT. Residues: CASSELQGVVEKLFF.

On this clone: Different DNA sequences within this sample yield the same CDR3. The chain employs TRBV6-1 and TRBJ2-7; D ambiguous. The CDR3 sequence is 12 residues long. Germline V gene data show CDR1 as MNHNS and CDR2 as SASEGT. Trimming stripped 2 bases from V and 3 bases from J, with 5 bases between. CDR3: CASSEPGYEQYF. CDR3 nucleotides: TGTGCCAGCAGTGAACCGGGCTACGAGCAGTACTTC.

The V gene is TRBV27, the J gene TRBJ2-7; the match to TRBD1 covers 7 bases. The CDR3 has 13 amino acids. Losses at the gene ends were 3 bases for V and 4 bases for J; bases not matched to a gene: 3. Germline V gene lookup returns CDR1 MNHEY and CDR2 SMNVEV (reference sequence). In DNA form, the CDR3 reads TGTGCCAGCAGTTTCGGGACAGCTTACGAGCAGTACTTC. Protein sequence: CASSFGTAYEQYF.

This chain uses TRBV5-4 with TRBJ2-5; D is perhaps TRBD1 (6 bases). Germline V lookup: CDR1 SGHNT, CDR2 YYREEE (reference sequence). V was pared by 1 base and J by 2 bases, with 6 bases between. The CDR3 has 13 amino acids. CDR3 coding DNA: TGTGCCAGCAGCTTGCAGGGGCAAGAGACCCAGTACTTC. It encodes CASSLQGQETQYF.

Sample share makes this clone medium-sized. The chain is built from TRBV5-1 and TRBJ2-7; 8 nucleotides line up with TRBD2. CDR3 size: 15 residues. V dropped 0 bases and J dropped 3; count of bases not matched to a gene: 5. CDR1 and CDR2 from the germline V gene are SGHRS and YFSETQ. The CDR3 protein is CASSLAGTSLYEQYF. The CDR3 DNA follows: TGCGCCAGCAGCTTGGCCGGGACTAGTCTCTACGAGCAGTACTTC.

The chain combines TRBV7-2 with TRBJ2-7; 7 nucleotides match TRBD1. The germline V gene encodes CDR1 SGHTA and CDR2 FQGNSA. Trimming cost V 5 bases and J 0 bases; bases outside gene matches: 4. The CDR3 loop spans 14 amino acids. DNA of the CDR3: TGTGCCAGCAGCGCCAGGACAGGCTCCTACGAGCAGTACTTC. Translation: CASSARTGSYEQYF.

The CDR3 region is CSVEKTRGEQYF. The CDR3 bases are TGCAGCGTCGAAAAAACCAGGGGCGAGCAGTACTTC. This rearrangement joins TRBV29-1 to TRBJ2-7; the D gene is possibly TRBD1 (6 bases). Between the trimmed V and J ends, which lost 6 bases and 6 bases, there was a span of 15 bases. From germline, CDR1 is SQVTM and CDR2 ANQGSEA. The CDR3 runs to 12 residues.

This rearrangement joins TRBV7-3 to TRBJ2-5; D is ambiguous. V lost 5 bases and J 3 bases, leaving 13 bases between the germline ends. The CDR3 length is 14 residues. Germline loops: CDR1 SGHTA, CDR2 FQGTGA. CDR3 nucleotide sequence: TGTGCCAGCAGCCCCGCCCCTGTTAAAGAGACCCAGTACTTC. Encoded protein: CASSPAPVKETQYF.